This is a list of T cell receptor beta chains from one sample in a study of tumor-infiltrating lymphocytes in oesophageal squamous cell carcinoma. MiXCR, run by TCRdb on the PCR reads, gives a single entry per CDR3 protein. Of 9,500 to 15,000 distinct CDR3 sequences listed, roughly 50% are singletons. Sample: esophageal tumor tissue. The origin of the receptors is a female donor with esophageal squamous cell carcinoma. The CDR3 runs from the conserved cysteine through the conserved F or W. The D gene is left open where the match is weak. Part of the rows lack a size; the others show once, few, many or a class for expanded clones.

D: .
size: .
J: TRBJ2-3
V: TRBV28
length: 13
CDR3: CASSLGGLDTQYF
DNA: TGTGCCAGCAGTTTGGGGGGATTGGATACGCAGTATTTT

D: TRBD1
size: once
J: TRBJ1-1
V: TRBV12-3/TRBV12-4
length: 13
CDR3: CASSTRQGIEAFF
DNA: TGTGCCAGCAGTACCCGACAGGGAATTGAAGCTTTCTTT

D: .
size: few
J: TRBJ2-7
V: TRBV7-2
length: 12
CDR3: CASSLVRYEQYF
DNA: TGTGCCAGCAGCTTAGTTAGGTACGAGCAGTACTTC

D: .
size: .
J: TRBJ1-2
V: TRBV7-2
length: 13
CDR3: CASSSATNYGYTF
DNA: TGTGCCAGCAGCTCCGCTACCAACTATGGCTACACCTTC

D: TRBD1
size: many
J: TRBJ1-2
V: TRBV27
length: 16
CDR3: CASSHILDRGLGGYTF
DNA: TGTGCCAGCAGCCACATTCTAGACAGGGGGTTAGGTGGCTACACCTTC

D: .
size: .
J: TRBJ2-5
V: TRBV6-1
length: 15
CDR3: CASSEAVGGQETQYF
DNA: TGTGCCAGCAGTGAAGCGGTCGGGGGACAAGAGACCCAGTACTTC

D: TRBD1
size: few
J: TRBJ2-7
V: TRBV20-1
length: 16
CDR3: CSARKEFWGQGSEQYF
DNA: TGCAGTGCTAGAAAGGAGTTTTGGGGACAGGGGTCCGAGCAGTACTTC

D: TRBD2
size: many
J: TRBJ2-7
V: TRBV5-6
length: 14
CDR3: CASSLAGGPGEQYF
DNA: TGTGCCAGCAGCTTGGCGGGAGGGCCGGGGGAGCAGTACTTC

D: TRBD2
size: .
J: TRBJ2-7
V: TRBV7-6
length: 16
CDR3: CASSQGGGLAGTAQYF
DNA: TGTGCTAGCAGCCAAGGGGGGGGACTAGCGGGGACCGCCCAGTACTTC

D: .
size: .
J: TRBJ2-3
V: TRBV11-2
length: 14
CDR3: CASSLVSSTDTQYF
DNA: TGTGCCAGCAGCTTAGTGTCGTCCACAGATACGCAGTATTTT

D: .
size: many
J: TRBJ2-3
V: TRBV7-9
length: 12
CDR3: CASSGETDTQYF
DNA: TGTGCCAGCAGCGGAGAGACAGATACGCAGTATTTT

D: .
size: once
J: TRBJ2-1
V: TRBV7-9
length: 15
CDR3: CASSLEQGALRKQFF
DNA: TGTGCCAGCAGCTTAGAACAGGGTGCCTTAAGGAAGCAGTTCTTC

D: TRBD2
size: .
J: TRBJ2-4
V: TRBV7-9
length: 16
CDR3: CASSLGQGGSKNIQYF
DNA: TGTGCCAGCAGCTTAGGGCAGGGAGGGTCCAAAAACATTCAGTACTTC

D: TRBD1
size: .
J: TRBJ1-2
V: TRBV6-1
length: 13
CDR3: CASSSDRGRRYTF
DNA: TGTGCCAGCAGTTCCGACAGGGGGAGACGCTACACCTTC

D: TRBD2
size: .
J: TRBJ2-1
V: TRBV7-2
length: 18
CDR3: CASSLAFAGLAFGNEQFF
DNA: TGTGCCAGCAGCTTGGCCTTCGCGGGACTAGCATTTGGTAATGAGCAGTTCTTC

D: .
size: .
J: TRBJ2-7
V: TRBV6-5
length: 11
CDR3: CASSEGYEQYF
DNA: TGTGCCAGCAGTGAAGGGTACGAGCAGTACTTC

D: .
size: .
J: TRBJ2-5
V: TRBV3-1
length: 16
CDR3: CASSQDLGLVQETQYF
DNA: TGTGCCAGCAGCCAAGATCTGGGGCTAGTCCAAGAGACCCAGTACTTC

D: .
size: .
J: TRBJ2-5
V: TRBV11-2
length: 13
CDR3: CASSLGLSETQYF
DNA: TGTGCCAGCAGCTTAGGCCTATCGGAGACCCAGTACTTC

D: .
size: .
J: TRBJ1-2
V: TRBV25-1
length: 15
CDR3: CAGRLPCSCHYGYTF
DNA: TGTGCCGGAAGACTTCCTTGTTCGTGTCACTATGGCTACACCTTC

D: TRBD1
size: .
J: TRBJ2-7
V: TRBV5-1
length: 14
CDR3: CASSAGTGVNEQYF
DNA: TGCGCCAGCAGCGCCGGGACAGGGGTGAACGAGCAGTACTTC

D: .
size: .
J: TRBJ2-3
V: TRBV2
length: 14
CDR3: CASSPYLFEVAQYF
DNA: TGTGCCAGCAGCCCCTACCTTTTCGAAGTCGCGCAGTATTTT